This T cell receptor beta chain emerged from a study of cytomegalovirus exposure and HLA in healthy donors. With respect to this clone: Its cognate antigen is unknown.

The PCR ran on 60 Vbeta and 13 Jbeta primers. Measured with immunoSEQ multiplex PCR; TCRdb has only the in-frame clones, and not every one. The table lists 200,000 to 250,000 clones. V was shortened by 1 base and J by 1 base, with 5 bases between the two germline ends. This CDR3 contains 13 residues. Germline V gene data show CDR1 as LNHDA and CDR2 as SQIVND (reference sequence). Study observations and caveats: As a later analysis revealed, the rate of TCR association differed by HLA locus, with DRB1 most and HLA-C fewest.

The specimen was PBMCs. The chain is built from TRBV19 and TRBJ2-7; no clear D gene. The clonotype comes from a girl aged 2 to 9 in good health and CMV-seropositive. The DNA of the CDR3 is TGTGCCAGTAGTATAGCGGTTTCCTACGAGCAGTACTTC. This encodes CASSIAVSYEQYF.